This TCR beta chain comes out of a study of Ad26.COV2.S vaccination and SARS-CoV-2 variants (dated by TCRdb to the early 2020s). Broadly, across the study: Donors in the vaccine arm were drawn from COV1001, a multicentre, randomized, double-blind, placebo-controlled phase I-IIa trial testing Ad26.COV2.S in healthy adults. Investigators remained blinded to trial group allocation during experiments and outcome assessment. The TCR-sequenced set comprised around 32 samples: 19 Ad26.COV2.S vaccine recipients, 5 placebo recipients and 8 SARS-CoV-2 convalescent individuals. Ad26.COV2.S was administered intramuscularly at a dose of 5x10^10 or 1x10^11 viral particles, either as one shot or as two shots given 56 days apart. Participants in the trial were split at random into five groups of five each, receiving low-dose or high-dose Ad26.COV2.S once or twice, or else placebo on both occasions. Sequencing of the TCRbeta repertoire served to evaluate the specificity and breadth of SARS-CoV-2-reactive T cell receptors following Ad26.COV2.S vaccination.

V is reduced by 1 base and J by 4 bases, leaving a spacing of 11 bases between them. The CDR3, cysteine through phenylalanine, is 15 amino acids long. This entry keeps only the CDR3 DNA: 45 bases, framed from base 1. CDR1 and CDR2, per the germline V gene, are SGHNT and YENEEA. Beyond this particular receptor, the publication reports: The study lacked the statistical power to compare responses across vaccine doses or regimens. Compared with placebo recipients, Ad26.COV2.S recipients showed higher spike-specific TCR breadth (P = 0.0014). According to the authors, total T cell responses may have been underestimated by the TCR breadth and depth analyses. After vaccination, substantial breadth of spike-specific CD8+ and CD4+ T cell responses was reported. Comparable non-spike TCR breadth was observed between vaccine and placebo recipients, consistent with only spike being contained in the vaccine.

TCRbeta CDR3 regions were sequenced with the immunoSEQ Assay. After extraction, genomic DNA underwent amplification by bias-controlled multiplex PCR, followed by high-throughput sequencing. Per the original workflow: To quantify the absolute abundance of every unique TCRbeta CDR3 region, sequences were collapsed and filtered. T cell fraction was estimated by normalizing TCRbeta template counts to usable DNA, which was measured by amplifying reference genes present in all nucleated cells. Repertoire TCRs were annotated as SARS-CoV-2-specific when V gene, CDR3 amino acid sequence and J gene were exactly matched to a known reactive TCR set. MIRA supplied the reference SARS-CoV-2 TCR set, which was filtered for enrichment in COVID-19-positive ImmuneCODE repertoires so that public or cross-reactive TCRs were removed. Based on the MIRA antigens, annotated TCRs were further analysed at the level of specific ORF or position within ORF. Breadth was defined as annotated unique rearrangements over total unique productive rearrangements; depth was the summed frequency of those rearrangements. Two-sided Wilcoxon rank-sum tests were applied when comparing TCR breadth between groups. TCRdb mirrors the immuneACCESS table, restricted to in-frame sequences. Some clones are absent from its copies; in checked studies, under half trace to an unresolved V gene, and the reason for the others is unknown. The D gene and trimming were derived from the DNA, and the V and J assignments and clone size from that table. This sample gives hundreds of thousands of clones in total; roughly 90% of them show up just once. The ten largest clones capture less than 15% of the sample.

About this clone: Its antigen target is currently unknown. Per-nucleotide qualities are absent, and no much larger clonotype sits a single base away.

This specimen's treatment or condition label, per the study, means: around 19 received Ad26.COV2.S at low or high dose, single or two shots; 5 received placebo; per-sample allocation not given. Repertoires of vaccine and placebo recipients were sequenced from samples collected on day 63 after the first injection. Cohort 1b enrolled around 24 adults aged 18-55 years at a single site in Boston, USA, between 29 July and 7 August 2020. Ad26.COV2.S was a replication-incompetent adenovirus type 26 vector expressing a prefusion-stabilized SARS-CoV-2 spike protein from the original Wuhan strain. This sequence originates from a person aged 18-65 years who received the Ad26.COV2.S COVID-19 vaccine or a placebo. In this chain, TRBV11-3 is recombined with TRBJ2-1; the D region possibly corresponds to TRBD2 (6 bases align). The specimen comprised peripheral blood, sampled in a trial of Ad26.COV2.S vaccine versus placebo. The nucleotide sequence is TGTGCCAGCAGCTTAGTCGCGGGGCAGTACAATGAGCAGTTCTTC. The translation is CASSLVAGQYNEQFF.